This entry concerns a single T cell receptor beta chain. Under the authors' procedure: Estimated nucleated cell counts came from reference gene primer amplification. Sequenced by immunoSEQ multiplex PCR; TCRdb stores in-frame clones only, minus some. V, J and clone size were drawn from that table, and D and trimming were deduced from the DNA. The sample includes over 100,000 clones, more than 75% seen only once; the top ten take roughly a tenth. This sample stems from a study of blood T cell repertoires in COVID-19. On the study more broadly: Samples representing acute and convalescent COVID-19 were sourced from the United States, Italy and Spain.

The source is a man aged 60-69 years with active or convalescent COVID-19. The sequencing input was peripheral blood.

CDR3 DNA sequence: TGTGCCAGCAATGGACTAGCGGGAGTCTACGAGCAGTACTTC. Amino acid sequence: CASNGLAGVYEQYF. The V gene is TRBV6-5, the J gene TRBJ2-7, with 13 bases lining up with TRBD2. With V trimmed by 7 bases and J by 3 bases, 3 bases remained unmatched. This CDR3 region has 14 residues. CDR1 is MNHEY and CDR2 is SVGAGI in the germline V gene.